This TCR beta chain derives from a study of shared clonotypes between healthy human individuals. Findings and limits, study-wide: It was observed that approximately 5% of naive CD4 clonotypes were shared across several donors.

Comment on this clone: Its antigen is currently unknown.

CD8 memory pooled CD45RO+ cells and CCR7-negative CD45RA+ TemRA cells. Only in-frame clones appear in the TCRdb table, and some are missing; sequencing was by immunoSEQ multiplex PCR. Of about 110,000 clones listed, 68% were seen once; the top ten hold almost 25%. The sequence derives from a woman aged 30 to 39 in good health. The specimen sequenced was memory CD8+ T cells sorted from blood. The subset: CD45RO+ cells pooled with CCR7-negative TemRA cells.

The CDR3 protein is CASSLDGGPYEQYF. The CDR3 coding sequence is TGCGCCAGCAGCTTGGATGGGGGTCCCTACGAGCAGTACTTC. This sequence joins TRBV5-1 and TRBJ2-7, with D perhaps matching TRBD1 or TRBD2 (5 bases each). Germline V gene lookup returns CDR1 SGHRS and CDR2 YFSETQ. Trimming left V 0 bases short and J 2 bases short, with 9 bases between. This CDR3 contains 14 residues.